This entry describes one TCR beta chain. Its antigen is not known. Naive-designated CD8 cells lacked CD45RO, were positively enriched for CCR7, and omitted terminally differentiated effector memory CD45RA+ cells. Trimming left V 3 bases short and J 3 bases short, with 13 bases between. Germline loops: CDR1 SGDLS, CDR2 YYNGEE. There are 15 residues in the CDR3. This record belongs to a study of shared clonotypes between healthy human individuals. General study findings and limits: The diversity represented, both genetic and in exposure history, was limited by few donors.

The authors distributed each subset's genomic DNA evenly over several immunoSEQ plates. Per the study methods: Junction-only immunoSEQ data arrived without quality scores, meaning filtering differed. Only in-frame clones appear in the TCRdb table, and some are missing; sequencing was by immunoSEQ multiplex PCR. Clonal size and the V and J genes are those of that table, whereas D and trimming came from the DNA. The sample has approximately 2,200,000 clones, under 95% seen once. V is TRBV9 and J is TRBJ2-1, with D possibly called TRBD1 or TRBD2 (5 bases each). This sequence was found in a man aged 18 to 30 in good health. Some clones in this sample may be carry-over from other donors' samples. The sequencing input was naive CD8+ T cells from PBMCs. DNA for the CDR3: TGTGCCAGCAGCGCCACCGGGACCGACTACAATGAGCAGTTCTTC. This codes for CASSATGTDYNEQFF.